This T cell receptor beta chain emerged from a study of blood T cell repertoires in COVID-19. The assay was immunoSEQ multiplex PCR, and TCRdb's table has in-frame clones only and misses some. The table lists 150,000 to 200,000 clones, around 83% of them singletons. Germline V gives CDR1 SNHLY, CDR2 FYNNEI. This CDR3 has 12 residues. V lost 4 bases to trimming and J lost 6 bases, with 9 bases between them. The V call is TRBV2, the J call TRBJ1-2; possibly TRBD1 for D (5 bases). The specimen sequenced was PBMCs or T cells enriched from blood (not recorded which). This TCR was sampled from a woman in her twenties or thirties who had been exposed to COVID-19. The CDR3 DNA is TGTGCCAGCAGTGGTGGCAGGGATGGCTACACCTTC. It is translated as CASSGGRDGYTF.